This T cell receptor (beta chain) was sequenced during a study of blood T cell repertoires in COVID-19. Study at large: Specimens from acute and convalescent COVID-19 originated in the United States, Italy and Spain.

Enrollees, about 18 to 89 years old, lived in around 23 US areas. This CDR3 comprises 15 residues. Germline-derived CDR1 and CDR2 are SNHLY and FYNNEI. V lost 6 bases to trimming and J lost 2 bases, with 16 bases between them. In its sample, this clone was seen a few times. Here immunoSEQ multiplex PCR was the method, and the copy in TCRdb shows in-frame clones only, minus some. Among about 200,000 clones listed, about four fifths were seen once. Material: PBMCs or T cells enriched from blood (not recorded which). The chain combines TRBV2 with TRBJ1-2, with TRBD1 as a possible D gene (5 bases). This TCR came from a woman in her forties or fifties who had been exposed to COVID-19. Here the CDR3 reads CASRRPGRDNYGYTF. In nucleotides, the CDR3 is TGTGCCAGCAGGAGGCCGGGGAGGGACAACTATGGCTACACCTTC.